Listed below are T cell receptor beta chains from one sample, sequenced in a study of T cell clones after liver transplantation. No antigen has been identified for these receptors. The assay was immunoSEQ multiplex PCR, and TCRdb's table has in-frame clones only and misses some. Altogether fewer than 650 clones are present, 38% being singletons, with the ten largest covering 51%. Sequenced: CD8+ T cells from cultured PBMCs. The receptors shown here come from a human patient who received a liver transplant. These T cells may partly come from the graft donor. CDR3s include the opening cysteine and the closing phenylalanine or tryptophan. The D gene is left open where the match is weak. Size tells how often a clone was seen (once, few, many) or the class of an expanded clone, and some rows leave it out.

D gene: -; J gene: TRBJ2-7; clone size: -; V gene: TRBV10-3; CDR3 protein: CASRGGTHYEQYF; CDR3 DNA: TGTGCCAGCAGAGGGGGGACTCACTACGAGCAGTACTTC
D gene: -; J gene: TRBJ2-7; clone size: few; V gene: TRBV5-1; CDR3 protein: CASSSLARGNYEQYF; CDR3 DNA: TGCGCCAGCAGCTCCCTAGCGCGAGGGAACTACGAGCAGTACTTC
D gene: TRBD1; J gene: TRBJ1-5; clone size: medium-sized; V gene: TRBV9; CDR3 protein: CASSAGTGGRDQPQHF; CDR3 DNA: TGTGCCAGCAGCGCCGGGACAGGTGGCCGTGATCAGCCCCAGCATTTT
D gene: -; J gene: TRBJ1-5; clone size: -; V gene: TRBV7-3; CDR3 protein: CASSLMDYQPQHF; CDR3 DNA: TGCGCCAGCAGCCTGATGGACTATCAGCCCCAGCATTTT
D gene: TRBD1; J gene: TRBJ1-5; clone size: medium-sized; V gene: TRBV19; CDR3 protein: CASTLGGQGMSQPQHF; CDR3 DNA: TGTGCCAGTACCCTGGGGGGACAGGGGATGAGTCAGCCCCAGCATTTT
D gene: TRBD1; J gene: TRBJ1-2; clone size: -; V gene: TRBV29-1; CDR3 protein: CSVEGRGFVYGYTF; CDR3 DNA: TGCAGCGTTGAAGGCAGGGGGTTTGTCTATGGCTACACCTTC
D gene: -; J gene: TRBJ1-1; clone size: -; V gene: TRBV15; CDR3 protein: CATIRDMIMKGDLNTEAFF; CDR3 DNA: TGTGCCACCATCAGAGATATGATTATGAAAGGGGACCTGAACACTGAAGCTTTCTTT
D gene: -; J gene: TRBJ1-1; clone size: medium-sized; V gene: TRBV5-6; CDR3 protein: CASSFVGLDTEAFF; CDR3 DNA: TGTGCCAGCAGCTTTGTGGGGTTGGACACTGAAGCTTTCTTT
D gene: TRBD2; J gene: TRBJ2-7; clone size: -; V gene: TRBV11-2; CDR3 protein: CASSPRASGSYEQYF; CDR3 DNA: TGTGCCAGCAGCCCACGGGCTAGCGGGAGTTACGAGCAGTACTTC
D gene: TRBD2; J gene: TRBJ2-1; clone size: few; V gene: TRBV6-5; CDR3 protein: CASRLSGRGEQFF; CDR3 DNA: TGTGCCAGCAGGCTTAGCGGGAGAGGTGAGCAGTTCTTC
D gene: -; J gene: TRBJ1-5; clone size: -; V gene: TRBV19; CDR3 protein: CASSLPTGGPNQPQHF; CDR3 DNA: TGTGCCAGTAGTTTACCAACAGGAGGGCCCAATCAGCCCCAGCATTTT
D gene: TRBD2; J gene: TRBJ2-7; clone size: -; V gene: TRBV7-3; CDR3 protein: CASSPPSGSYEQYF; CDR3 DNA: TGTGCCAGCAGCCCCCCTAGCGGGAGTTACGAGCAGTACTTC
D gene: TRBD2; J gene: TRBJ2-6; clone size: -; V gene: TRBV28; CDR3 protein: CASSLYVGEGAGANVLTF; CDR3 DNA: TGTGCCAGCAGTTTATATGTTGGGGAGGGAGCTGGGGCCAACGTCCTGACTTTC
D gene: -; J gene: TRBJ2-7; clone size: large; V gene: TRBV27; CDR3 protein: CASSKELAGLLYEQYF; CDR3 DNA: TGTGCCAGCAGTAAAGAATTGGCAGGGCTTCTCTACGAGCAGTACTTC
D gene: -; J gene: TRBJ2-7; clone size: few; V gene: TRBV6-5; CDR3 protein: CASRAGSYEQYF; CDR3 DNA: TGTGCCAGCAGGGCAGGATCCTACGAGCAGTACTTC
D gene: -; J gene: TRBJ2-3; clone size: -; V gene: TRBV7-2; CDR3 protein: CASSLGGRGADTQYF; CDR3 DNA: TGTGCCAGCAGCTTAGGCGGCAGAGGGGCAGATACGCAGTATTTT
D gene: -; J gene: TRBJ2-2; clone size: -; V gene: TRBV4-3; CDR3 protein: CASSLRVVGGNTGELFF; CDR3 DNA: TGCGCCAGCAGCCTAAGAGTAGTAGGGGGTAACACCGGGGAGCTGTTTTTT
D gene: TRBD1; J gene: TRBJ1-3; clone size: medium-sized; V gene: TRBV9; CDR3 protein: CASSYPAGGKPGNTIYF; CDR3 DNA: TGTGCCAGCAGTTACCCAGCAGGGGGAAAACCTGGAAACACCATATATTTT
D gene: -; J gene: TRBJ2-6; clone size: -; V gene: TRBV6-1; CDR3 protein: CASSDWAECNSRANVLTF; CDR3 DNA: TGTGCCAGCAGTGATTGGGCGGAATGTAACAGTCGGGCCAACGTCCTGACTTTC
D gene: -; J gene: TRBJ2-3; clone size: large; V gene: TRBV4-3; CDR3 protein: CASSRPLGAVDTQYF; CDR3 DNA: TGCGCCAGCAGCCGCCCTCTCGGGGCCGTGGATACGCAGTATTTT
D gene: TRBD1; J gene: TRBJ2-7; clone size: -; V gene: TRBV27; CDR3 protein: CASSLGTGGMEQYF; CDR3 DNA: TGTGCCAGCAGTTTAGGGACAGGGGGTATGGAGCAGTACTTC
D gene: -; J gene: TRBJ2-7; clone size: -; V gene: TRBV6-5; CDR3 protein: CASGGRGHSYEQYF; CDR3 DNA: TGTGCCAGCGGGGGTAGGGGACACTCCTACGAGCAGTACTTC
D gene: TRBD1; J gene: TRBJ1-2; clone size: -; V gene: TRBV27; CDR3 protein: CASSPWTGSNYGYTF; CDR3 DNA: TGTGCCAGCAGTCCCTGGACAGGGAGCAACTATGGCTACACCTTC